The 11 T cell receptor beta chains presented below share a single source sample, sequenced in a study of T cell changes during pregnancy in multiple sclerosis. Sequencing used immunoSEQ multiplex PCR; TCRdb keeps in-frame clones, though not all of them. This sample has roughly 38,000 clones, with around nine tenths found just once. The sequenced sample was CD4+ T cells from peripheral blood mononuclear cells, obtained in the second trimester of pregnancy. The receptors derive from a female donor in good health, enrolled as a control in a pregnancy study.

The genes are TRBV12-5 and TRBJ2-1, with D tentatively TRBD1 (5 bases). Germline lookup yields CDR1 LGHNT and CDR2 FRNRAP. Trimming took 6 bases from V and 0 from J, leaving 12 bases between them. The CDR3 length is 15 residues. The CDR3 DNA follows: TGTGCTAGTGGCTTGCAGGGAAGCTCCTACAATGAGCAGTTCTTC. This translates into CASGLQGSSYNEQFF.

The CDR3 DNA reads TGTGCCAGCAGTTTTGTGGGCAGGGGGCTCCATGGCTACACCTTC. Translated: CASSFVGRGLHGYTF. This sequence joins TRBV28 and TRBJ1-2; 8 bases align to TRBD1. The germline V gene has CDR1 MDHEN and CDR2 SYDVKM. This CDR3 is built from 15 residues. V lost 3 bases and J lost 6; bases outside the gene matches: 9.

The chain recombines TRBV5-1 with TRBJ2-5; 7 nucleotides align to TRBD1. Germline values: CDR1 SGHRS, CDR2 YFSETQ. The CDR3 covers 15 residues. After removal of 2 bases from V and 1 base from J, the junction contained 5 bases not matched to a gene. The CDR3 coding sequence is TGCGCCAGCAGCTTCGGACAGGCTCCCCAAGAGACCCAGTACTTC. Its protein is CASSFGQAPQETQYF. Combining the CDR3 with reference TRBV5-1 and TRBJ2-5 gives the whole variable domain KAGVTQTPRYLIKTRGQQVTLSCSPISGHRSVSWYQQTPGQGLQFLFEYFSETQRNKGNFPGRFSGRQFSNSRSEMNVSTLELGDSALYLCASSFGQAPQETQYFGPGTRLLVL.

The chain has TRBV7-3 and TRBJ2-1; perhaps TRBD1 as D (6 bases). Trimming removed 6 bases from V and 9 bases from J, with 18 bases in between. The CDR3 extends over 14 amino acids. CDR1 and CDR2 from the germline V gene are SGHTA and FQGTGA. The CDR3 loop reads CASSPKPSGVEQFF. The CDR3 coding sequence is TGTGCCAGCAGTCCAAAGCCGTCAGGGGTTGAGCAGTTCTTC.

This clone appeared a single time. The chain has TRBV19 and TRBJ1-1; D ambiguous. This CDR3 is 15 amino acids long. From germline, CDR1 is LNHDA and CDR2 SQIVND (reference sequence). Trimming shortened V by 9 bases and J by 5 bases, and 22 bases separated the two germline ends. The CDR3 region has the DNA TGTGCCAGCCGCTCGGGGAGGGCCGGGTGGACTGAAGCTTTCTTT. Its protein product is CASRSGRAGWTEAFF.

This chain links TRBV7-2 with TRBJ2-7; D not certain. Trimming removed 4 bases from V and 1 base from J, with 11 bases in between. Per germline, CDR1 SGHTA and CDR2 FQGNSA. The CDR3 loop spans 14 amino acids. The CDR3: CASSSMAGSYEQYF. CDR3 sequence (DNA): TGTGCCAGCAGCTCCATGGCTGGTTCCTACGAGCAGTACTTC. Complete variable domain (other parts from reference TRBV7-2 and TRBJ2-7): GAGVSQSPSNKVTEKGKDVELRCDPISGHTALYWYRQSLGQGLEFLIYFQGNSAPDKSGLPSDRFSAERTGGSVSTLTIQRTQQEDSAVYLCASSSMAGSYEQYFGPGTRLTVT.

The chain couples TRBV6-6 to TRBJ1-1; tentative D call: TRBD1 (6 bases). Germline V lookup: CDR1 MNHNY, CDR2 SVGAGI (reference sequence). The V end was cut by 10 bases, the J end by 9 bases, with 18 bases between. The CDR3 runs to 12 residues. The CDR3: CATADSGMKAFF. Here the CDR3 DNA reads TGTGCCACCGCGGACAGTGGTATGAAAGCTTTCTTT.

This rearrangement joins TRBV5-6 to TRBJ2-2, with TRBD2 matching over 7 bases. The CDR3 is 18 residues long. J gave up 1 base and V 3 bases, and 12 bases lay outside the gene matches. In germline, CDR1 is SGHDT, CDR2 YYEEEE. CDR3 DNA sequence: TGTGCCAGCAGCTCGCGACCCTGGACTAGGATGAACACCGGGGAGCTGTTTTTT. Translated: CASSSRPWTRMNTGELFF.

J is TRBJ1-3 and V is TRBV15; D possibly corresponds to TRBD1 (6 bases). The CDR3 has 15 amino acids. From germline, CDR1 is LNHNV and CDR2 YYDKDF (reference sequence). V was shortened by 0 bases and J by 4 bases, with 10 bases between the two germline ends. The CDR3 DNA sequence: TGTGCCACCAGCAGAGAAGGGGGTGCCGGAAACACCATATATTTT. Translating gives CATSREGGAGNTIYF. The full variable domain, with the rest looked up from reference TRBV15 and TRBJ1-3, is DAMVIQNPRYQVTQFGKPVTLSCSQTLNHNVMYWYQQKSSQAPKLLFHYYDKDFNNEADTPDNFQSRRPNTSFCFLDIRSPGLGDTAMYLCATSREGGAGNTIYFGEGSWLTVV.

The rearrangement joins TRBV7-9 to TRBJ2-7; 9 bases are shared with TRBD2. CDR3 length: 13 amino acids. Germline V gene data show CDR1 as SEHNR and CDR2 as FQNEAQ (reference sequence). With V trimmed by 3 bases and J by 6 bases, 3 bases remained unmatched. CDR3 sequence: CASSFSGGAEQYF. The CDR3 nucleotides are TGTGCCAGCAGCTTTAGCGGGGGCGCCGAGCAGTACTTC.

The J gene is TRBJ2-1, the V gene TRBV5-1; 11 positions match TRBD2. Germline V lookup: CDR1 SGHRS, CDR2 YFSETQ. J was trimmed by 9 bases and V by 1 base; bases with no gene match: 9. The CDR3 totals 16 residues. CDR3 loop: CASSLSLAGGNSEQFF. In DNA, the CDR3 is TGCGCCAGCAGCTTGAGCCTAGCGGGGGGTAATAGTGAGCAGTTCTTC.